Shown below are 6 T cell receptor beta chains from a single sample sequenced in a study of patients and donors after allogeneic stem cell transplantation. TCRdb independently ran MiXCR on the RT-PCR reads; one entry per CDR3 protein. The repertoire holds under 200,000 distinct CDR3 sequences, 30% seen once, with 3.2% in the top ten. The source material was blood, either unsorted or a sorted T cell fraction (not recorded which). Receptors originate from a human donor who was either an allogeneic HSCT recipient or a stem cell or donor lymphocyte infusion donor (not recorded which). It is not recorded whose cells these are; they may come from a transplant donor.

V and J are TRBV30 and TRBJ1-3, with D possibly matching TRBD1 (5 bases). Trimming pared 0 bases from V and 11 bases from J, leaving 8 bases between. Germline CDR1 reads GTSNPN; CDR2 reads SVGIG (reference sequence). The CDR3 has 11 residues. The CDR3 protein is CAWSVATAIYF. In DNA form, the CDR3 reads TGTGCCTGGAGTGTAGCGACAGCCATATATTTT.

The chain joins TRBV4-2 to TRBJ2-7; tentatively, D is TRBD1 (6 bases). CDR1 and CDR2 (germline): LGHNA, YNFKEQ. The ends were cut back, 4 bases at V and 1 base at J, with 14 bases in the middle. This CDR3 spans 15 amino acids. CDR3 residues: CASSPQEGGSYEQYF. CDR3 nucleotides: TGTGCCAGCAGCCCTCAAGAAGGGGGTTCCTACGAGCAGTACTTC.

This clonotype was counted only a few times. V gene TRBV7-9 combines with J gene TRBJ1-5; TRBD1 is a possible D gene (6 bases). The CDR3 extends over 15 amino acids. Trimming took 3 bases from V and 2 from J, leaving 11 bases between them. Looked up from germline, CDR1 is SEHNR and CDR2 is FQNEAQ (reference sequence). The CDR3 sequence is CASSLAGVGNQPQHF. DNA for the CDR3: TGTGCCAGCAGCTTGGCAGGGGTAGGCAATCAGCCCCAGCATTTT.

The chain recombines TRBV30 with TRBJ2-5; D unclear. The V end lost 4 bases, the J end lost 1 base, and 10 bases lay between the germline ends. This CDR3 region has 13 residues. Germline CDR1 and CDR2: GTSNPN and SVGIG (reference sequence). CDR3 DNA: TGTGCCTGGACAGTCACAGCCCAAGAGACCCAGTACTTC. It codes for CAWTVTAQETQYF.

In its sample, this clonotype was seen a few times. The chain links TRBV5-1 to TRBJ2-1; possibly TRBD1 or TRBD2 for D (5 bases each). This CDR3 is built from 15 residues. V lost 2 bases, J lost 7 bases, and 16 bases lay in between. Germline V gene sequence: CDR1 SGHRS, CDR2 YFSETQ. The CDR3 nucleotides read TGCGCCAGCAGCTTCGGGACCCCGGATGGGAATGAGCAGTTCTTC. This gives the protein CASSFGTPDGNEQFF.

The DNA for the CDR3 is TGCAGTGCTAGAGGAACGCAGGGAAATTCACCCCTCCACTTT. It yields the protein CSARGTQGNSPLHF. The chain recombines TRBV20-1 with TRBJ1-6, with a tentative D call TRBD1 (5 bases). CDR3 length equals 14 residues. Germline V gene sequence: CDR1 DFQATT, CDR2 SNEGSKA (reference sequence). V gave up 1 base and J gave up 7 bases, with 11 bases separating them.